Listed below are T cell receptor beta chains from one sample, sequenced in a study of T cell responses to AZD1222 COVID-19 vaccine. Some clones are missing from TCRdb's copy, which holds only in-frame ones; the method was immunoSEQ multiplex PCR. The repertoire holds about 130,000 clones, with 85% to 90% as singletons. The material was peripheral blood, obtained 28 days after the second AZD1222 dose. The receptors here all came from an adult who received the AZD1222 COVID-19 vaccine. Both conserved end residues are part of each CDR3. The D gene is left open where the match is weak.

v_gene: TRBV18
j_gene: TRBJ1-1
d_gene: -
len: 15
CDR3aa: CASSSSSSPNTEAFF
CDR3nt: TGTGCCAGCTCATCCAGCAGTTCACCTAACACTGAAGCTTTCTTT

v_gene: TRBV3-1/TRBV3-2
j_gene: TRBJ2-3
d_gene: TRBD1
len: 17
CDR3aa: CASSHYRGWTAADTQYF
CDR3nt: TGTGCCAGCAGCCACTACAGGGGGTGGACCGCGGCAGATACGCAGTATTTT

v_gene: TRBV30
j_gene: TRBJ1-1
d_gene: -
len: 16
CDR3aa: CAWTDEWVTGATEAFF
CDR3nt: TGTGCCTGGACCGATGAATGGGTGACGGGGGCTACTGAAGCTTTCTTT

v_gene: TRBV20-1
j_gene: TRBJ2-1
d_gene: -
len: 11
CDR3aa: CSALAYNEQFF
CDR3nt: TGCAGTGCGCTAGCGTACAATGAGCAGTTCTTC

v_gene: TRBV3-1/TRBV3-2
j_gene: TRBJ2-1
d_gene: TRBD2
len: 17
CDR3aa: CASSQGRLAGGGREQFF
CDR3nt: TGTGCCAGCAGCCAAGGTAGACTAGCGGGGGGCGGGAGAGAGCAGTTCTTC

v_gene: TRBV6-5
j_gene: TRBJ1-5
d_gene: -
len: 15
CDR3aa: CASRGRILGHQPQHF
CDR3nt: TGTGCCAGCAGGGGACGGATTTTGGGGCATCAGCCCCAGCATTTT

v_gene: TRBV7-8
j_gene: TRBJ2-7
d_gene: TRBD1
len: 15
CDR3aa: CASSLLAGQGHEQYF
CDR3nt: TGTGCCAGCAGCTTACTTGCCGGACAGGGGCACGAGCAGTACTTC

v_gene: TRBV7-3
j_gene: TRBJ2-3
d_gene: -
len: 12
CDR3aa: CASSSGEDTQYF
CDR3nt: TGTGCCAGCAGCTCCGGGGAGGATACGCAGTATTTT

v_gene: TRBV10-1
j_gene: TRBJ2-7
d_gene: TRBD2
len: 16
CDR3aa: CASSALAGETSYEQYF
CDR3nt: TGCGCCAGCAGTGCCCTAGCGGGGGAGACGTCCTACGAGCAGTACTTC

v_gene: TRBV5-1
j_gene: TRBJ2-7
d_gene: -
len: 13
CDR3aa: CASAGVPSYEQYF
CDR3nt: TGCGCCAGCGCAGGGGTCCCGTCCTACGAGCAGTACTTC

v_gene: TRBV15
j_gene: TRBJ2-1
d_gene: -
len: 12
CDR3aa: CATRTWGGEQFF
CDR3nt: TGTGCCACCAGAACGTGGGGAGGAGAGCAGTTCTTC

v_gene: TRBV27
j_gene: TRBJ1-2
d_gene: TRBD1
len: 13
CDR3aa: CASSPYRGYGYTF
CDR3nt: TGTGCCAGCAGTCCTTACAGGGGATATGGCTACACCTTC